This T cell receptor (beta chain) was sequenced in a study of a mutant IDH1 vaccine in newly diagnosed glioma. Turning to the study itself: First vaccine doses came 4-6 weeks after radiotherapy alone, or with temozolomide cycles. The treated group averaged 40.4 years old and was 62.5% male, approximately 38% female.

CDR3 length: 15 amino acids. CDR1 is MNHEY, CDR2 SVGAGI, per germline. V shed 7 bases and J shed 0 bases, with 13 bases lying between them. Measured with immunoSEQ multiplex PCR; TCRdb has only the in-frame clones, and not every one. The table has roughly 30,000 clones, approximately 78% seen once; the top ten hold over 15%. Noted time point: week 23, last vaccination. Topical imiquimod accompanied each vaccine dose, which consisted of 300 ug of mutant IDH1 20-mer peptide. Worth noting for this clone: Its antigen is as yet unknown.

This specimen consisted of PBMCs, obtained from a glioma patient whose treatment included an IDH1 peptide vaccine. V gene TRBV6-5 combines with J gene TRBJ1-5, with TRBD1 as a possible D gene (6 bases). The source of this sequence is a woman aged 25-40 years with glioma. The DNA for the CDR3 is TGTGCCAGCATGGCAGGGGCTTATAGCAATCAGCCCCAGCATTTT. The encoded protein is CASMAGAYSNQPQHF.